The clone carrying this T cell receptor (beta chain) has a handful of counts. Its antigen is currently unknown. Primers for the PCR totalled 60 Vbeta and 13 Jbeta. Generated by immunoSEQ multiplex PCR, the TCRdb table keeps only in-frame clones and is missing some. This repertoire shows 70,000 to 100,000 clones, roughly 69% found once; its top ten account for under 3%. Trimming left V 6 bases short and J 2 bases short, with 23 bases between. CDR1 and CDR2 from the germline V gene are MNHEY and SMNVEV (reference sequence). CDR3 length: 17 amino acids. This sample was taken from a study of cytomegalovirus exposure and HLA in healthy donors. For the study at large: An analysis done earlier identified almost 120 million unique TCR beta sequences from around 180 million T cells. Findings and limits, study-wide: The authors considered a cluster of highly shared sequence variants likely to be a sequencing artifact.

The source is a man aged 45-65 years in good health and CMV-seronegative. Sequencing was carried out using PBMCs. This sequence joins TRBV27 and TRBJ2-7; weak D call: TRBD1 (6 bases). The CDR3 protein is CASSPPPGQGNAYEQYF. The CDR3 DNA reads as TGTGCCAGCAGCCCCCCCCCGGGACAAGGGAACGCCTACGAGCAGTACTTC.